A single sample gave rise to the 3 T cell receptor beta chains below, sequenced in a study of T-cell reconstitution after alpha-beta-depleted transplantation in children. Using unique molecular identifiers, the investigators prepared the TCRbeta library. TCRdb itself ran the PCR reads through MiXCR, one entry per CDR3 protein. There are 250,000 to 350,000 distinct CDR3 sequences in the sample; about 10% occur only once, and 10% lies in the top ten. Source: PBMCs from the stem cell graft donor, taken from the stem cell graft. The receptor source for this set is a human donor who donated a stem cell graft to a child with SCID.

This clonotype has a handful of counts. The V gene is TRBV2, the J gene TRBJ1-5; 7 positions match TRBD1. CDR1 and CDR2 from the germline V gene are SNHLY and FYNNEI. Losses at the gene ends were 7 bases for V and 5 bases for J; bases not matched to a gene: 14. The CDR3 is 16 amino acids. CDR3 in DNA: TGTGCCAGCACCCTTGACGCCGACAGGGTTCATCAGCCCCAGCATTTT. Protein sequence: CASTLDADRVHQPQHF. Looking up the rest from reference TRBV2 and TRBJ1-5 gives the full variable domain: EPEVTQTPSHQVTQMGQEVILRCVPISNHLYFYWYRQILGQKVEFLVSFYNNEISEKSEIFDDQFSVERPDGSNFTLKIRSTKLEDSAMYFCASTLDADRVHQPQHFGDGTRLSIL.

A few counts support this clonotype. The chain combines TRBV19 with TRBJ1-2, with D perhaps TRBD1 (5 bases). V lost 3 bases and J lost 4, with 15 bases in between. The CDR3 spans 15 residues. The germline V gene encodes CDR1 LNHDA and CDR2 SQIVND (reference sequence). This CDR3 is CASSINRGAAYGYTF. CDR3 sequence (DNA): TGTGCCAGTAGTATTAATCGTGGGGCCGCCTATGGCTACACCTTC.

This clonotype was seen a few times. This chain connects TRBV7-2 to TRBJ2-1; 7 nucleotides line up with TRBD2. The ends lost 1 base at V and 6 bases at J; junction bases unmatched: 3. Germline V gene data show CDR1 as SGHTA and CDR2 as FQGNSA. The CDR3 runs to 14 residues. CDR3 nucleotides: TGTGCCAGCAGCTTAGAGTGGGGGGGCAATGAGCAGTTCTTC. It encodes CASSLEWGGNEQFF.